These T cell receptor beta chains were read from a single sample in a study of blood T cells in healthy people across ages. In TCRdb, the 5' RACE reads were re-called with MiXCR into one record per CDR3 protein. The sample has 790,000 or so distinct CDR3 sequences; roughly three fifths are singletons. Sequenced sample: blood. The receptors shown here come from a man between 40 and 49 years old in good health. CDR3s include the opening cysteine and the closing phenylalanine or tryptophan.

TRBV12-5	TRBJ1-2	CASGSGDNYGYTF
TRBV2	TRBJ2-5	CASMGALGAQETQYF
TRBV7-2	TRBJ2-1	CASSFSGNDGEQFF
TRBV24-1	TRBJ1-5	CATSEHSNQPQHF
TRBV29-1	TRBJ2-3	CSVEDSRTSGSLDTQYF
TRBV12-3/TRBV12-4	TRBJ2-2	CASSSLAGPPGELFF
TRBV20-1	TRBJ1-6	CSTRDGSLGSPLHF
TRBV15	TRBJ2-7	CATSSNNEQYF
TRBV28	TRBJ2-6	CASSTTRQAGANVLTF
TRBV6-1	TRBJ2-7	CASSEREGLGFYEQYF
TRBV9	TRBJ2-3	CASSHDIIGGALDTQYF
TRBV4-2	TRBJ2-3	CASSQEVGADTQYF
TRBV20-1	TRBJ2-7	CSAPGTDIYEQYF
TRBV29-1	TRBJ2-1	CSVLPAEGSEQFF